The 26 T cell receptor beta chains below come from one sample, sequenced in a study of blood T cell repertoires in COVID-19. Only in-frame clones appear in the TCRdb table, and some are missing; sequencing was by immunoSEQ multiplex PCR. The sample records approximately 200,000 clones, roughly 90% being singletons. Material for sequencing was PBMCs or T cells enriched from blood (not recorded which). These receptors were collected from a woman under 40 who had been exposed to COVID-19.

The V and J genes are TRBV10-3 and TRBJ1-1, with 7 bases identical to TRBD1. V lost 4 bases to trimming and J lost 0 bases; unmatched junction nucleotides: 8. This CDR3 has 16 residues. Germline loops: CDR1 ENHRY, CDR2 SYGVKD. Written as DNA, the CDR3 is TGTGCCATCAGTGGGAGACAGGGCTCCGTGAACACTGAAGCTTTCTTT. As protein: CAISGRQGSVNTEAFF.

Many counts were recorded for this clone. The gene calls are TRBV28 and TRBJ2-3, with D maybe TRBD2 (6 bases). CDR3 size: 18 residues. V was cut by 1 base and J by 0 bases, with 17 bases left in between. Germline CDR1 reads MDHEN; CDR2 reads SYDVKM. CDR3 loop: CASSLYIPRTTSTDTQYF. The DNA for the CDR3 is TGTGCCAGCAGTTTATACATCCCTAGGACTACTAGCACAGATACGCAGTATTTT.

The chain's CDR3 is CAWSSGANVLTF. The CDR3, as DNA: TGTGCCTGGAGTTCGGGGGCCAACGTCCTGACTTTC. This rearrangement joins TRBV30 to TRBJ2-6; the D is unclear. Looked up from germline, CDR1 is GTSNPN and CDR2 is SVGIG (reference sequence). Trimming removed 2 bases from V and 4 bases from J, with 3 bases in between. The CDR3 is 12 residues long.

The gene calls are TRBV30 and TRBJ1-6; D remains unclear. This CDR3 spans 17 amino acids. V was clipped by 3 bases and J by 0 bases, with 15 bases between them. Germline V CDR1 and CDR2: GTSNPN, SVGIG (reference sequence). CDR3 in DNA: TGTGCCTGGAGGTATGATGGCGGGAACTCCTATAATTCACCCCTCCACTTT. Translated: CAWRYDGGNSYNSPLHF.

The chain is built from TRBV27 and TRBJ1-1; the D gene is possibly TRBD1 (5 bases). CDR3 length: 17 amino acids. CDR1 MNHEY and CDR2 SMNVEV come from the germline V gene (reference sequence). Trimming cost V 5 bases and J 0 bases, with 19 bases left between them. CDR3 sequence: CASSPIGGVTMNTEAFF. In nucleotides, the CDR3 is TGTGCCAGCAGTCCCATTGGGGGGGTGACCATGAACACTGAAGCTTTCTTT.

The gene calls are TRBV5-1 and TRBJ1-2; D ambiguous. Germline CDR1 reads SGHRS; CDR2 reads YFSETQ. The V end lost 0 bases, the J end lost 4 bases, and 4 bases lay between the germline ends. CDR3 size: 12 residues. CDR3: CASSLGSYGYTF. The CDR3, as DNA: TGCGCCAGCAGCTTGGGCAGCTATGGCTACACCTTC.

J is TRBJ2-6 and V is TRBV7-6, with D possibly TRBD1 on 5 matching bases. The germline gives CDR1 SGHVS, CDR2 FNYEAQ. V was shortened by 2 bases and J by 1 base, with 9 bases between the two germline ends. This CDR3 has 16 amino acids. CDR3 loop: CASSLQTVSGANVLTF. DNA for the CDR3: TGTGCCAGCAGCTTACAGACAGTTTCTGGGGCCAACGTCCTGACTTTC.

A few counts support this clone. V gene TRBV3-1 (or the pseudogene TRBV3-2) combines with J gene TRBJ1-6; D possibly corresponds to TRBD1 (5 bases). The CDR3 is 14 amino acids. Germline-derived CDR1 and CDR2 are LGHDT and YNNKEL (reference sequence). V was clipped by 5 bases and J by 5 bases, with 10 bases between them. The CDR3 region is CASSFTGDNSPLHF. The DNA of the CDR3 is TGTGCCAGCAGCTTTACGGGGGATAATTCACCCCTCCACTTT.

This rearrangement joins TRBV9 to TRBJ2-4; 9 bases map to TRBD1. The length of the CDR3 is 17 residues. Germline lookup yields CDR1 SGDLS and CDR2 YYNGEE. V lost 6 bases, J lost 0 bases, and 10 bases stayed unmatched. Here the CDR3 reads CASTPGTGNIAKNIQYF. CDR3 nucleotides: TGTGCCAGCACCCCCGGGACAGGGAACATAGCCAAAAACATTCAGTACTTC.

The chain recombines TRBV29-1 with TRBJ1-2, with 10 bases fitting TRBD1. The CDR3 covers 17 residues. The J segment lost 3 bases and the V segment lost 4 bases, leaving 14 bases of the junction unmatched. The germline V gene encodes CDR1 SQVTM and CDR2 ANQGSEA. The CDR3 sequence is CSVVVVGTGARDYGYTF. DNA for the CDR3: TGCAGCGTTGTGGTAGTAGGGACAGGGGCCCGGGACTATGGCTACACCTTC.

V is TRBV2 and J is TRBJ1-2, with a tentative D call TRBD1 (5 bases). V lost 7 bases and J lost 3, with 12 bases in between. CDR1 and CDR2 (germline): SNHLY, FYNNEI. This CDR3 contains 13 residues. CDR3 nucleotides: TGTGCCAGCAAACGTGGGGCAGACTATGGCTACACCTTC. Encoded protein: CASKRGADYGYTF.

This chain joins TRBV7-2 and TRBJ1-3; possibly TRBD1 for D (5 bases). The CDR3 is 15 amino acids. Per the germline V gene, CDR1 is SGHTA and CDR2 is FQGNSA. V was pared by 7 bases and J by 4 bases, with 17 bases between. The CDR3 protein is CASKPPGASGNTIYF. The CDR3 DNA reads as TGTGCCAGCAAACCCCCTGGGGCGTCCGGAAACACCATATATTTT.

This sequence joins TRBV4-1 and TRBJ2-3, with D perhaps TRBD1 (6 bases). Trimming left V 1 base short and J 1 base short, with 6 bases between. This CDR3 spans 14 amino acids. Germline CDR1 reads MGHRA; CDR2 reads YSYEKL. The CDR3 coding sequence is TGCGCCAGCAGCCAAGCAGGGGGCACAGATACGCAGTATTTT. Its translation: CASSQAGGTDTQYF.

The chain joins TRBV2 to TRBJ2-5; no reliable D call. Trimming removed 5 bases from V and 0 bases from J, with 4 bases in between. Germline V gene data show CDR1 as SNHLY and CDR2 as FYNNEI. The CDR3 consists of 12 residues. CDR3 loop: CASSNNQETQYF. CDR3 nucleotide sequence: TGTGCCAGCAGTAACAACCAAGAGACCCAGTACTTC.

The DNA of the CDR3 is TGTGCCAGCAGTGAATTTGACAGCACGATCTATGGCTACACCTTC. It translates to CASSEFDSTIYGYTF. The chain has TRBV6-1 and TRBJ1-2; the D gene is possibly TRBD1 (5 bases). Germline V gives CDR1 MNHNS, CDR2 SASEGT. This CDR3 comprises 15 residues. Trimming stripped 2 bases from V and 4 bases from J, with 14 bases between.

CDR3 bases: TGTGCCAGCAGTGCGACAGGGGGCAGGGGTGAGCAGTACTTC. Its translation: CASSATGGRGEQYF. V is TRBV27 and J is TRBJ2-7; TRBD1 matches at 10 bases. The CDR3 contains 14 residues. J gave up 7 bases and V 5 bases, and 8 bases lay outside the gene matches. CDR1 and CDR2 from the germline V gene are MNHEY and SMNVEV (reference sequence).

This clone appeared once. CDR3 sequence (DNA): TGCGCCAGCAGTCCTGGGGGGGTCACTGAAGCTTTCTTT. Amino acids: CASSPGGVTEAFF. The rearrangement links TRBV10-1 to TRBJ1-1; D perhaps matches TRBD1 (5 bases). Germline V CDR1 and CDR2: WNHNN, SYGVQD (reference sequence). V shed 5 bases and J shed 4 bases, with 11 bases lying between them. The CDR3 runs 13 residues.

The genes are TRBV27 and TRBJ1-1; TRBD1 matches 7 bases. The trim removed 5 bases at V and 1 base at J, leaving 7 bases unmatched. CDR1 and CDR2 (germline): MNHEY, SMNVEV (reference sequence). CDR3 length: 15 residues. CDR3 residues: CASSTPGTENTEAFF. The CDR3 DNA sequence: TGTGCCAGCAGTACACCCGGGACAGAGAACACTGAAGCTTTCTTT.

This clone has a single count. This chain uses TRBV12-5 with TRBJ1-1, with TRBD1 identical over 8 bases. From germline, CDR1 is LGHNT and CDR2 FRNRAP. The CDR3 runs to 13 residues. V lost 3 bases to trimming and J lost 7 bases; unmatched junction nucleotides: 4. The CDR3 bases are TGTGCTAGTGGTTTAACAGGGGGTTTTGAAGCTTTCTTT. Amino acid sequence: CASGLTGGFEAFF.

The V gene is TRBV7-8, the J gene TRBJ2-3; TRBD2 matches 11 bases. The trim removed 8 bases at V and 4 bases at J, leaving 8 bases unmatched. CDR1 and CDR2 (germline): SGHVS, FQNEAQ. The CDR3 runs 15 residues. CDR3 residues: CASGRLAGSSDTQYF. Here the CDR3 DNA reads TGTGCCAGCGGGAGACTAGCGGGGTCATCAGATACGCAGTATTTT.

The chain is built from TRBV13 and TRBJ2-1; D call uncertain. The germline gives CDR1 PRHDT, CDR2 FYEKMQ (reference sequence). This CDR3 spans 12 amino acids. V gave up 2 bases and J gave up 8 bases, with 7 bases separating them. The CDR3 protein is CASSLFVYEQFF. The DNA for the CDR3 is TGTGCCAGCAGCTTATTTGTCTATGAGCAGTTCTTC.

The genes are TRBV29-1 and TRBJ1-2; TRBD1 is a possible D gene (6 bases). The CDR3 loop spans 14 amino acids. V dropped 0 bases and J dropped 6 bases, with 14 bases sitting between them. The germline gives CDR1 SQVTM, CDR2 ANQGSEA. Here the CDR3 reads CSVEDPGTWDGYTF. Written as DNA, the CDR3 is TGCAGCGTTGAAGATCCCGGGACATGGGATGGCTACACCTTC. The variable domain in full, completed from reference TRBV29-1 and TRBJ1-2, reads SAVISQKPSRDICQRGTSLTIQCQVDSQVTMMFWYRQQPGQSLTLIATANQGSEATYESGFVIDKFPISRPNLTFSTLTVSNMSPEDSSIYLCSVEDPGTWDGYTFGSGTRLTVV.

V gene TRBV5-4 combines with J gene TRBJ1-2; perhaps TRBD1 as D (5 bases). Germline V CDR1 and CDR2: SGHNT, YYREEE (reference sequence). V was clipped by 3 bases and J by 7 bases, with 28 bases between them. The CDR3 contains 18 residues. CDR3 loop: CASSSGGGGGGRVSGYTF. The CDR3 DNA sequence: TGTGCCAGCAGCTCCGGCGGGGGAGGAGGCGGCCGCGTCTCTGGCTACACCTTC. Supplemented by reference TRBV5-4 and TRBJ1-2, the full variable domain reads ETGVTQSPTHLIKTRGQQVTLRCSSQSGHNTVSWYQQALGQGPQFIFQYYREEENGRGNFPPRFSGLQFPNYSSELNVNALELDDSALYLCASSSGGGGGGRVSGYTFGSGTRLTVV.

V gene TRBV30 combines with J gene TRBJ1-5, with D possibly TRBD1 on 5 matching bases. This CDR3 spans 11 amino acids. Looked up from germline, CDR1 is GTSNPN and CDR2 is SVGIG (reference sequence). V dropped 5 bases and J dropped 4 bases, with 6 bases sitting between them. The CDR3 DNA is TGTGCCTGGCAGGGAAATCAGCCCCAGCATTTT. This codes for CAWQGNQPQHF.

The genes are TRBV5-1 and TRBJ1-4; TRBD1 might be the D (5 bases). Trimming pared 4 bases from V and 7 bases from J, leaving 11 bases between. Germline assignment: CDR1 SGHRS and CDR2 YFSETQ. This CDR3 spans 13 amino acids. The CDR3 is CASSRGDGEKLFF. The CDR3 DNA is TGCGCCAGCAGCCGGGGGGACGGTGAAAAACTGTTTTTT. Based on the CDR3 plus reference TRBV5-1 and TRBJ1-4, the full variable domain is KAGVTQTPRYLIKTRGQQVTLSCSPISGHRSVSWYQQTPGQGLQFLFEYFSETQRNKGNFPGRFSGRQFSNSRSEMNVSTLELGDSALYLCASSRGDGEKLFFGSGTQLSVL.

The chain couples TRBV10-2 to TRBJ1-3, with D uncertain. The CDR3 runs to 19 residues. Trimming shortened V by 0 bases and J by 0 bases, and 18 bases separated the two germline ends. The germline V gene has CDR1 WSHSY and CDR2 SAAADI. In nucleotides, the CDR3 is TGCGCCAGCAGTGAGTCGAGGTCCGCCCGGGGTAACTCTGGAAACACCATATATTTT. Translation: CASSESRSARGNSGNTIYF.